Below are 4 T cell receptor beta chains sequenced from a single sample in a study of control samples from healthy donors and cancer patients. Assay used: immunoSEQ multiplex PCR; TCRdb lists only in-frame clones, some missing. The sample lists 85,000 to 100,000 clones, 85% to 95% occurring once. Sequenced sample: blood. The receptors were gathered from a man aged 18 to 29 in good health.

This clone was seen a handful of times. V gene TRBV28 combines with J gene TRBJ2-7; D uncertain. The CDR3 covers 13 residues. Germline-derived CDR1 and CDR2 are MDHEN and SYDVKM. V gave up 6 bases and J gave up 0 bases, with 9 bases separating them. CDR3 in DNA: TGTGCCAGCAGCAAAGGGTACTCCTACGAGCAGTACTTC. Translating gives CASSKGYSYEQYF.

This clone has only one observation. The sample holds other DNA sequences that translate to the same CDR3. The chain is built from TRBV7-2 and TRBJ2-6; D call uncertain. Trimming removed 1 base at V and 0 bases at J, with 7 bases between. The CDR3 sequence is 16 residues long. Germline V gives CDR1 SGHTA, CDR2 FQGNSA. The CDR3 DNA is TGTGCCAGCAGCTTAGGAGGCGGCTCTGGGGCCAACGTCCTGACTTTC. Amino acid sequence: CASSLGGGSGANVLTF.

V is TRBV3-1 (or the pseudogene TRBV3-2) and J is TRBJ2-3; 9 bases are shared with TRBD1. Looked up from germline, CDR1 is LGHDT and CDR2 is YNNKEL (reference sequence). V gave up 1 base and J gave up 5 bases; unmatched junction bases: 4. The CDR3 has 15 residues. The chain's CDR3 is CASSQGTGVLDTQYF. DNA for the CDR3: TGTGCCAGCAGCCAAGGGACAGGGGTGTTAGATACGCAGTATTTT.

The DNA of the CDR3 is TGTGCCTGGAGTGTCAGGATGAACACTGAAGCTTTCTTT. It is translated as CAWSVRMNTEAFF. This chain links TRBV30 with TRBJ1-1; D unresolved. CDR1 GTSNPN and CDR2 SVGIG come from the germline V gene (reference sequence). This CDR3 comprises 13 residues. V lost 0 bases and J 0 bases, leaving 5 bases between the germline ends.